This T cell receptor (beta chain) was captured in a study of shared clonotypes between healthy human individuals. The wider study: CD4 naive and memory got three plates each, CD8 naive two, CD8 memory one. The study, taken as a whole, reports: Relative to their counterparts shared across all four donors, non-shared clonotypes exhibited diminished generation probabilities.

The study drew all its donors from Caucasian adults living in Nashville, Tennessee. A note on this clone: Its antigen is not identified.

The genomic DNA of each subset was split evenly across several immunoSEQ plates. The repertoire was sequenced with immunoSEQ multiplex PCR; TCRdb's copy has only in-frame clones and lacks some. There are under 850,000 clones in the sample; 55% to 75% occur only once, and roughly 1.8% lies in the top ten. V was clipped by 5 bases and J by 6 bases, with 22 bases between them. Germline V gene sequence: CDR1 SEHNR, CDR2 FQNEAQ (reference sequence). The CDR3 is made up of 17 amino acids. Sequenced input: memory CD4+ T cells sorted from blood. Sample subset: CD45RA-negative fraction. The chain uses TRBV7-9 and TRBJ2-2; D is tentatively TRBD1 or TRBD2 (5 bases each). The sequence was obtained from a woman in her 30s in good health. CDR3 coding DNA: TGTGCCAGCAGCCGGGACGCCCGGGTTTTAATCTCCGGGGAGCTGTTTTTT. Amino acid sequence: CASSRDARVLISGELFF.